The TCR beta chain described here comes from a study of CD8+ T cells in alopecia areata. Overall study: Treated patients received oral tofacitinib, 5 to 10 mg twice daily.

This clone was seen more than once but under ten times. cDNA prepared by RNA extraction and subsequent reverse transcription served as the template for sequencing. The method was immunoSEQ multiplex PCR; TCRdb's version includes in-frame clones alone and lacks a portion of them. Among roughly 65,000 clones listed, 45% to 55% were seen once. The receptor was isolated from a human donor with alopecia areata. Sequencing was performed on CD8+ T cells sorted from blood, taken at week 0.

The CDR3 loop is CASSSERAYNEQFF. The CDR3 DNA is TGTGCCAGCAGCTCCGAGAGAGCCTACAATGAGCAGTTCTTC. This sequence joins TRBV7-9 and TRBJ2-1; D gene uncertain. V dropped 4 bases and J dropped 2 bases, with 9 bases sitting between them. This CDR3 comprises 14 residues. The germline gives CDR1 SEHNR, CDR2 FQNEAQ (reference sequence).